The T cell receptor beta chain under discussion was sequenced for a study of cytomegalovirus exposure and HLA in healthy donors. Germline loops: CDR1 SNHLY, CDR2 FYNNEI. The CDR3 spans 13 residues. V was shortened by 10 bases and J by 4 bases, with 16 bases between the two germline ends. This PCR relied on a set of 60 Vbeta primers and 13 Jbeta primers. Produced via immunoSEQ multiplex PCR; TCRdb's table is partial and in-frame only. The top ten clones hold 4.4% of a sample with 150,000 to 250,000 clones, 79% of them seen once. Sequencing was done on a sample of PBMCs. The chain has TRBV2 and TRBJ1-1; no clear D gene. The receptor's source is a woman in her twenties or thirties in good health and CMV-seropositive. The CDR3: CATVKRVGTEAFF. The CDR3 DNA sequence: TGTGCCACAGTGAAGAGGGTGGGCACTGAAGCTTTCTTT.